The 32 T cell receptor beta chains in this list originate from one sample, sequenced in a study of cytomegalovirus exposure and HLA in healthy donors. In the PCR, 60 Vbeta and 13 Jbeta primers were used. Method: immunoSEQ multiplex PCR; TCRdb's copy keeps in-frame clones and lacks some. The data contain over 150,000 clones, about three quarters of them singletons. The sequencing sample was made of PBMCs. The receptors were sampled from a woman aged 55-70 years in good health and CMV-seropositive.

The V gene is TRBV2, the J gene TRBJ2-1, with 9 bases matching TRBD1. This CDR3 is 14 amino acids long. V dropped 9 bases and J dropped 4; count of bases not matched to a gene: 7. The germline V gene has CDR1 SNHLY and CDR2 FYNNEI. In nucleotides, the CDR3 is TGTGCCAGGACGACAGGGGGAGAATACAATGAGCAGTTCTTC. It encodes CARTTGGEYNEQFF.

The rearrangement joins TRBV14 to TRBJ2-3; D ambiguous. The CDR3 consists of 14 residues. The V gene lost 0 bases and the J gene lost 2 bases, with 6 bases spanning the gap. CDR1 and CDR2 (germline): SGHDN, FVKESK. The chain's CDR3 is CASSQEADTDTQYF. Written as DNA, the CDR3 is TGTGCCAGCAGCCAAGAAGCCGACACAGATACGCAGTATTTT.

The chain joins TRBV5-5 to TRBJ2-7; D is unclear. The CDR3 length is 15 residues. V was trimmed by 3 bases and J by 0 bases, leaving 13 bases between them. The germline V gene encodes CDR1 SGHKS and CDR2 YYEKEE (reference sequence). The CDR3 DNA follows: TGTGCCAGCAGCTCGAGTTCCTCTATCTCCTACGAGCAGTACTTC. It yields the protein CASSSSSSISYEQYF.

V is TRBV2 and J is TRBJ1-1; no clear D gene. The CDR3 covers 15 residues. The germline gives CDR1 SNHLY, CDR2 FYNNEI. V was shortened by 0 bases and J by 0 bases, with 8 bases between the two germline ends. The CDR3 bases are TGTGCCAGCAGTGAAGCGGCGGGCTTGAACACTGAAGCTTTCTTT. Translated, it gives CASSEAAGLNTEAFF.

This rearrangement joins TRBV7-3 to TRBJ1-2, with a tentative D call TRBD1 (5 bases). Germline values: CDR1 SGHTA, CDR2 FQGTGA. The CDR3 spans 14 residues. The ends were cut back, 5 bases at V and 2 bases at J, with 12 bases in the middle. This CDR3 is CASSPLGGNYGYTF. The CDR3 DNA is TGTGCCAGCAGCCCTTTGGGGGGAAACTATGGCTACACCTTC.

The table lists this clone with a few counts. This chain joins TRBV7-9 and TRBJ2-5; 7 nucleotides align to TRBD1. The CDR3 consists of 14 residues. Looked up from germline, CDR1 is SEHNR and CDR2 is FQNEAQ (reference sequence). With 1 base clipped from V and 4 bases from J, the junction kept 3 bases outside the gene matches. The CDR3, as DNA: TGTGCCAGCAGCTTAGGACAGGGTACAGAGACCCAGTACTTC. Protein: CASSLGQGTETQYF. Full variable domain (remainder filled in from reference TRBV7-9 and TRBJ2-5): DTGVSQNPRHKITKRGQNVTFRCDPISEHNRLYWYRQTLGQGPEFLTYFQNEAQLEKSRLLSDRFSAERPKGSFSTLEIQRTEQGDSAMYLCASSLGQGTETQYFGPGTRLLVL.

V and J are TRBV7-9 and TRBJ2-2; unclear D gene. V was clipped by 3 bases and J by 4 bases, with 9 bases between them. The CDR3 is 14 amino acids. Germline assignment: CDR1 SEHNR and CDR2 FQNEAQ (reference sequence). The CDR3 region has the DNA TGTGCCAGCAGCTTGGGCAGTAGCACCGGGGAGCTGTTTTTT. Amino acids: CASSLGSSTGELFF.

The chain links TRBV14 to TRBJ2-7; the match to TRBD2 covers 12 bases. This CDR3 has 17 residues. Per germline, CDR1 SGHDN and CDR2 FVKESK. J gave up 4 bases and V 4 bases, and 11 bases lay outside the gene matches. CDR3 nucleotide sequence: TGTGCCAGCAGCCCGGGGCTAGCGGGGGGGACCAGATACGAGCAGTACTTC. Residues: CASSPGLAGGTRYEQYF.

This clone was counted between two and nine times. The chain couples TRBV27 to TRBJ2-4, with TRBD2 matching 8 bases. The CDR3 runs to 15 residues. V shed 3 bases and J 0 bases; nucleotides not matched to a gene: 1. Germline assignment: CDR1 MNHEY and CDR2 SMNVEV (reference sequence). The CDR3 is CASSFGGVAKNIQYF. The CDR3 DNA follows: TGTGCCAGCAGTTTCGGGGGGGTAGCCAAAAACATTCAGTACTTC.

The genes are TRBV5-1 and TRBJ1-4; 10 nucleotides align to TRBD1. Germline trimming cut 0 bases from V and 7 bases from J; bases unmatched to any gene: 9. The CDR3 contains 17 residues. Germline loops: CDR1 SGHRS, CDR2 YFSETQ. The CDR3 sequence is CASSLAMTGGGGEKLFF. The CDR3 DNA follows: TGCGCCAGCAGCTTGGCAATGACAGGGGGCGGCGGTGAAAAACTGTTTTTT.

V and J are TRBV11-3 and TRBJ1-1; TRBD1 is a possible D gene (6 bases). The germline V and J ends were trimmed by 2 bases and 1 base, with 11 bases remaining between them. The germline gives CDR1 SGHNT, CDR2 YENEEA. This CDR3 has 15 residues. CDR3 residues: CASSLSGHPNTEAFF. DNA for the CDR3: TGTGCCAGCAGCTTATCGGGACACCCGAACACTGAAGCTTTCTTT. Based on the CDR3 plus reference TRBV11-3 and TRBJ1-1, the full variable domain is EAGVVQSPRYKIIEKKQPVAFWCNPISGHNTLYWYLQNLGQGPELLIRYENEEAVDDSQLPKDRFSAERLKGVDSTLKIQPAELGDSAVYLCASSLSGHPNTEAFFGQGTRLTVV.

The chain carries TRBV5-1 and TRBJ2-1; a possible D gene is TRBD1 (6 bases). The V gene's germline CDR1 is SGHRS and CDR2 YFSETQ. V gave up 3 bases and J gave up 0 bases, with 13 bases separating them. There are 16 residues in the CDR3. The CDR3 protein is CASSSKTGSSYNEQFF. CDR3 in DNA: TGCGCCAGCAGCTCTAAAACAGGGAGCTCCTACAATGAGCAGTTCTTC. Together with reference TRBV5-1 and TRBJ2-1, the CDR3 gives the full variable domain: KAGVTQTPRYLIKTRGQQVTLSCSPISGHRSVSWYQQTPGQGLQFLFEYFSETQRNKGNFPGRFSGRQFSNSRSEMNVSTLELGDSALYLCASSSKTGSSYNEQFFGPGTRLTVL.

Turning to this clone: Other DNA variants within this sample encode the same CDR3. The chain is built from TRBV5-1 and TRBJ1-1, with TRBD1 matching over 7 bases. The V segment lost 4 bases and the J segment 0 bases; nucleotides outside the gene matches: 3. Germline V gives CDR1 SGHRS, CDR2 YFSETQ. This CDR3 region has 14 residues. CDR3 coding DNA: TGCGCCAGCAGCCCCGGGACAGTGAACACTGAAGCTTTCTTT. This translates into CASSPGTVNTEAFF.

The chain links TRBV7-9 to TRBJ1-6; D gene ambiguous. V dropped 3 bases and J dropped 4 bases, with 10 bases sitting between them. Germline values: CDR1 SEHNR, CDR2 FQNEAQ (reference sequence). This CDR3 has 15 amino acids. Here the CDR3 reads CASSFLENYNSPLHF. The CDR3 nucleotides are TGTGCCAGCAGCTTTTTAGAAAATTATAATTCACCCCTCCACTTT.

The gene calls are TRBV4-3 and TRBJ2-2; 9 bases agree with TRBD2. Germline assignment: CDR1 LGHNA and CDR2 YSLEER. V gave up 1 base and J gave up 4 bases; unmatched junction bases: 4. The CDR3 length is 16 residues. The CDR3 DNA sequence: TGCGCCAGCAGCCAAGCGGTAGCGGGGGTCACCGGGGAGCTGTTTTTT. Translating it yields CASSQAVAGVTGELFF.

The rearrangement links TRBV27 to TRBJ1-1; possible D gene TRBD1, 6 bases. This CDR3 contains 15 residues. Per germline, CDR1 MNHEY and CDR2 SMNVEV (reference sequence). V lost 4 bases and J lost 6, with 18 bases in between. The CDR3 loop reads CASSSATTGNSEAFF. CDR3 coding DNA: TGTGCCAGCAGTTCAGCGACAACAGGGAATTCTGAAGCTTTCTTT.

This clone was counted only a few times. As the CDR3 is not closed by the conserved phenylalanine or tryptophan, this likely results from a read error. The genes are TRBV6-6 and TRBJ1-2; 8 positions match TRBD1. Germline CDR1 and CDR2: MNHNY and SVGAGI (reference sequence). V gave up 5 bases and J gave up 4 bases; unmatched junction bases: 6. The CDR3 runs 14 residues. The CDR3 protein is CASSTGQGAYGYTL. In nucleotides, the CDR3 is TGTGCCAGCAGTACTGGTCAGGGGGCCTATGGCTACACCCTC.

This chain uses TRBV7-2 with TRBJ1-6; weak D call: TRBD1 (5 bases). Germline V CDR1 and CDR2: SGHTA, FQGNSA. V gave up 3 bases and J gave up 5 bases, with 17 bases separating them. The CDR3 is made up of 17 amino acids. This chain's CDR3 is CASSFIRGLPDNSPLHF. The CDR3 DNA is TGTGCCAGCAGCTTTATTAGGGGCTTACCCGATAATTCACCCCTCCACTTT.

The chain employs TRBV9 and TRBJ2-3; 7 nucleotides agree with TRBD1. Germline V gene sequence: CDR1 SGDLS, CDR2 YYNGEE. The V and J ends lost 0 bases and 6 bases, in that order; junction bases with no gene match: 10. The CDR3 has 16 residues. The CDR3 DNA sequence: TGTGCCAGCAGCGTAGGGGGACAGTCTCGGGCGGATACGCAGTATTTT. Translated, it gives CASSVGGQSRADTQYF.

The chain links TRBV19 to TRBJ2-7; D may be TRBD2 (6 bases). Trimming removed 6 bases from V and 7 bases from J, with 13 bases in between. This CDR3 region has 12 residues. Per the germline V gene, CDR1 is LNHDA and CDR2 is SQIVND (reference sequence). The CDR3 DNA sequence: TGTGCCAGTAGATCGGAGGCGGGAGAGCAGTACTTC. This translates into CASRSEAGEQYF.

V gene TRBV11-1 combines with J gene TRBJ2-7; 8 bases are a match to TRBD2. The trim removed 1 base at V and 5 bases at J, leaving 7 bases unmatched. Germline V lookup: CDR1 SGHAT, CDR2 FQDESV (reference sequence). CDR3 length: 15 residues. For the CDR3, the DNA is TGTGCCAGCAGCTTAGTGCACGGGGGGGCCCACGAGCAGTACTTC. Translated: CASSLVHGGAHEQYF.

This chain links TRBV10-3 with TRBJ1-2; a weak D match, TRBD1 (5 bases). This CDR3 is 16 amino acids long. Trimming removed 2 bases at V and 1 base at J, with 14 bases between. Germline CDR1 is ENHRY and CDR2 is SYGVKD. The CDR3 region has the DNA TGTGCCATCAGTGAGGAAGCGACAGCTGTTAACTATGGCTACACCTTC. Its protein product is CAISEEATAVNYGYTF.

The V gene is TRBV5-6, the J gene TRBJ2-4; 7 bases line up with TRBD1. This CDR3 region has 15 residues. The V and J ends lost 4 bases and 6 bases, in that order; junction bases with no gene match: 10. Germline values: CDR1 SGHDT, CDR2 YYEEEE. In DNA, the CDR3 is TGTGCCAGCAGCCCCCCGGGACAGAGTGGAAACATTCAGTACTTC. This sequence encodes CASSPPGQSGNIQYF.

This rearrangement joins TRBV7-9 to TRBJ1-4; TRBD1 matches at 9 bases. Losses at the gene ends were 6 bases for V and 6 bases for J; bases not matched to a gene: 14. Germline V gene sequence: CDR1 SEHNR, CDR2 FQNEAQ (reference sequence). The CDR3 runs 17 residues. In DNA, the CDR3 is TGTGCCAGCAGATCATCCGGGACAGGGACCCTTGATGAAAAACTGTTTTTT. It yields the protein CASRSSGTGTLDEKLFF.

The chain is built from TRBV11-2 and TRBJ2-7; maybe TRBD2 (6 bases). This CDR3 spans 15 amino acids. Per germline, CDR1 SGHAT and CDR2 FQNNGV. Between the trimmed V and J ends, which lost 0 bases and 7 bases, there was a span of 16 bases. The CDR3, as DNA: TGTGCCAGCAGCTTAGATCGCGGACAACGGGAGGAGCAGTACTTC. Amino acid sequence: CASSLDRGQREEQYF.

The chain recombines TRBV7-9 with TRBJ1-2; 12 bases are a match to TRBD1. The CDR3 consists of 17 residues. The germline V gene encodes CDR1 SEHNR and CDR2 FQNEAQ (reference sequence). Losses at the gene ends were 4 bases for V and 4 bases for J; bases not matched to a gene: 10. The CDR3 spells CASSSPGTGGPTYGYTF. CDR3 in DNA: TGTGCCAGCAGCTCCCCCGGGACAGGGGGCCCCACCTATGGCTACACCTTC.

V gene TRBV5-5 combines with J gene TRBJ1-6, with 10 bases that match TRBD1. Germline CDR1 is SGHKS and CDR2 is YYEKEE (reference sequence). Trimming took 4 bases from V and 8 from J; bases not matched to a gene: 3. There are 14 residues in the CDR3. CDR3 sequence reads: CASSRDRGYSPLHF. CDR3 coding DNA: TGTGCCAGCAGCCGGGACAGGGGTTATTCACCCCTCCACTTT.

The V gene is TRBV6-5, the J gene TRBJ1-1; 11 bases line up with TRBD1. CDR1 and CDR2 from the germline V gene are MNHEY and SVGAGI. This CDR3 spans 13 amino acids. J was trimmed by 7 bases and V by 6 bases; bases with no gene match: 4. The CDR3 DNA sequence: TGTGCCAGCAGGGGACAGGGGGTTAATGAAGCTTTCTTT. Translation: CASRGQGVNEAFF.

This clone was detected only once. CDR3 in amino acids: CASSDDTTGTGYNYGYTF. The CDR3 DNA sequence: TGTGCCAGCAGTGACGATACTACCGGGACAGGGTATAACTATGGCTACACCTTC. The chain is built from TRBV6-1 and TRBJ1-2, with TRBD1 matching 9 bases. The germline V gene encodes CDR1 MNHNS and CDR2 SASEGT. V dropped 3 bases and J dropped 1; count of bases not matched to a gene: 12. There are 18 residues in the CDR3.

This chain joins TRBV6-5 and TRBJ2-2, with D possibly TRBD1 on 6 matching bases. This CDR3 has 14 amino acids. Trimming stripped 6 bases from V and 7 bases from J, with 15 bases between. Looked up from germline, CDR1 is MNHEY and CDR2 is SVGAGI. The CDR3 loop is CASRPTQGSGELFF. The CDR3 region has the DNA TGTGCCAGCAGGCCCACACAGGGAAGCGGGGAGCTGTTTTTT.

The chain combines TRBV9 with TRBJ2-2, with TRBD2 as a possible D gene (6 bases). Germline CDR1 and CDR2: SGDLS and YYNGEE. The V end was cut by 3 bases, the J end by 3 bases, with 15 bases between. The CDR3 has 16 amino acids. The CDR3 protein is CASSAEGLVDTGELFF. The CDR3 coding sequence is TGTGCCAGCAGCGCAGAGGGACTTGTGGACACCGGGGAGCTGTTTTTT.

The rearrangement uses TRBV7-2 and TRBJ2-1; 9 nucleotides agree with TRBD2. The CDR3 sequence is 16 residues long. Germline loops: CDR1 SGHTA, CDR2 FQGNSA. Trimming at V came to 3 bases and at J to 2 bases, leaving 5 bases not matched to a gene. CDR3 residues: CASSFGLAGPYNEQFF. The CDR3 bases are TGTGCCAGCAGCTTTGGGCTAGCGGGACCCTACAATGAGCAGTTCTTC. The variable domain in full, with the rest retrieved from reference TRBV7-2 and TRBJ2-1, is GAGVSQSPSNKVTEKGKDVELRCDPISGHTALYWYRQSLGQGLEFLIYFQGNSAPDKSGLPSDRFSAERTGGSVSTLTIQRTQQEDSAVYLCASSFGLAGPYNEQFFGPGTRLTVL.